Listed below are T cell receptor beta chains from one sample, sequenced in a study of control samples from healthy donors and cancer patients. This table comes from immunoSEQ multiplex PCR, and its TCRdb copy is limited to in-frame clones, with some not included. The sample lists approximately 99,000 clones, approximately 82% occurring once. The sample consisted of blood. Source of these receptors: a young man in good health. Each CDR3 is given with its conserved first and last residue. Fields, in order: V gene, D gene, CDR3 length, clone size, J gene, CDR3 protein, CDR3 DNA. The D gene is left open where the match is weak. Some rows mark clone size as missing; the rest say once, few, many or name a class of expanded clone.

TRBV4-3	-	16	-	TRBJ1-5	CASSQDRGGLGQPQHF	TGCGCCAGCAGCCAAGATAGGGGCGGTTTAGGGCAGCCCCAGCATTTT
TRBV4-2	TRBD1	15	few	TRBJ1-2	CASSQERQGIHGYTF	TGTGCCAGCAGCCAAGAGAGACAGGGGATCCATGGCTACACCTTC
TRBV6-2/TRBV6-3	-	15	-	TRBJ1-2	CASSYSVGSGYGYTF	TGTGCCAGCAGTTACTCGGTCGGCAGTGGATATGGCTACACCTTC
TRBV6-5	-	14	few	TRBJ1-2	CASKLDGGYYGYTF	TGTGCCAGCAAGTTGGACGGGGGGTACTATGGCTACACCTTC
TRBV7-9	-	14	-	TRBJ1-1	CASSPPVGATEAFF	TGTGCCAGCAGCCCACCTGTGGGGGCCACTGAAGCTTTCTTT
TRBV18	TRBD1	14	-	TRBJ1-4	CASSPSAGGEKLFF	TGTGCCAGCTCACCATCAGCAGGGGGGGAAAAACTGTTTTTT
TRBV21-1	-	16	-	TRBJ1-1	CASSKRTGTRDSEAFF	TGTGCCAGCAGCAAACGGACAGGGACACGGGATAGTGAAGCTTTCTTT
TRBV6-1	-	14	-	TRBJ1-3	CASSEKGHGNTIYF	TGTGCCAGCAGTGAAAAAGGGCATGGAAACACCATATATTTT
TRBV19	-	16	-	TRBJ2-2	CASSIGREWDTGELFF	TGTGCCAGTAGTATAGGCCGGGAGTGGGACACCGGGGAGCTGTTTTTT
TRBV18	TRBD1	16	-	TRBJ1-1	CASSPRQGLRDTEAFF	TGTGCCAGCTCACCACGACAGGGGCTTAGGGACACTGAAGCTTTCTTT
TRBV5-5	TRBD2	14	-	TRBJ2-5	CASSLLAGLETQYF	TGTGCCAGCAGCTTGCTAGCGGGGTTAGAGACCCAGTACTTC
TRBV13	-	13	-	TRBJ2-2	CASSLSGYGELFF	TGTGCCAGCAGCTTGAGCGGGTACGGGGAGCTGTTTTTT
TRBV5-6	TRBD1	14	-	TRBJ1-2	CASSTSRQGYGYTF	TGTGCCAGCAGCACTTCCCGACAGGGGTATGGCTACACCTTC
TRBV3-1/TRBV3-2	-	13	once	TRBJ1-1	CASSQVGGTEAFF	TGTGCCAGCAGCCAGGTCGGGGGCACTGAAGCTTTCTTT
TRBV7-6	-	15	-	TRBJ1-1	CASSPPDRLNTEAFF	TGTGCCAGCAGCCCCCCAGACAGGTTGAACACTGAAGCTTTCTTT
TRBV6-1	-	15	-	TRBJ2-6	CASSEAIQGANVLTF	TGTGCCAGCAGTGAAGCCATTCAGGGGGCCAACGTCCTGACTTTC
TRBV5-1	TRBD2	19	-	TRBJ2-3	CASSLLGLAGGPTIDTQYF	TGCGCCAGCAGCTTGCTCGGACTAGCGGGGGGGCCTACAATAGATACGCAGTATTTT
TRBV9	-	12	-	TRBJ1-2	CASSVEAYGYTF	TGTGCCAGCAGCGTAGAGGCTTATGGCTACACCTTC
TRBV7-9	TRBD1	16	-	TRBJ2-2	CASSLTGRANTGELFF	TGTGCCAGCAGCTTGACAGGGCGGGCGAACACCGGGGAGCTGTTTTTT
TRBV6-1	TRBD1	18	-	TRBJ2-6	CASSATGTGRSGANVLTF	TGTGCCAGCAGTGCGACCGGGACAGGGAGGTCTGGGGCCAACGTCCTGACTTTC